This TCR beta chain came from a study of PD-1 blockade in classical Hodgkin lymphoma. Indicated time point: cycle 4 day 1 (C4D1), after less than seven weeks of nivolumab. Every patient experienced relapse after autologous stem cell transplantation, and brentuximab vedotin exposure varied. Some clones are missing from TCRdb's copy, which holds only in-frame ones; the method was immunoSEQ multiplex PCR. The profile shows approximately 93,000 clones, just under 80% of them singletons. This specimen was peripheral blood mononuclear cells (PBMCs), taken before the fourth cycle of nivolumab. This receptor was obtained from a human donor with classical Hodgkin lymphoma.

The CDR3 loop reads CASSFSVRGNYGYTF. DNA for the CDR3: TGTGCCAGCAGTTTTAGTGTCAGGGGTAACTATGGCTACACCTTC. This chain joins TRBV27 and TRBJ1-2, with TRBD1 as a possible D gene (6 bases). The length of the CDR3 is 15 residues. V was trimmed by 3 bases and J by 1 base, leaving 12 bases between them. Germline values: CDR1 MNHEY, CDR2 SMNVEV (reference sequence).